The source of this TCR beta chain is a study of response to subunit inactivated influenza vaccine. Study results and limitations: It was the authors' suggestion that each seasonal influenza vaccination recruits few new T cells.

V shed 4 bases and J shed 0 bases, with 7 bases lying between them. This CDR3 spans 15 amino acids. Germline V gene lookup returns CDR1 SEHNR and CDR2 FQNEAQ (reference sequence). In TCRdb, the RT-PCR reads were re-called with MiXCR into one record per CDR3 protein. This table has a few hundred thousand distinct CDR3 sequences, just over 20% appearing once. A note on this clonotype: Its target is unknown.

The sample was PBMCs from blood, taken approximately 20 months after vaccination. This sequence originates from a man between 50 and 75 years old who received an inactivated influenza vaccine. V is TRBV7-9 and J is TRBJ2-6; the D gene is possibly TRBD2 (5 bases). DNA for the CDR3: TGTGCCAGCAGCTGGGAGCCCTCTGGGGCCAACGTCCTGACTTTC. Protein product: CASSWEPSGANVLTF.